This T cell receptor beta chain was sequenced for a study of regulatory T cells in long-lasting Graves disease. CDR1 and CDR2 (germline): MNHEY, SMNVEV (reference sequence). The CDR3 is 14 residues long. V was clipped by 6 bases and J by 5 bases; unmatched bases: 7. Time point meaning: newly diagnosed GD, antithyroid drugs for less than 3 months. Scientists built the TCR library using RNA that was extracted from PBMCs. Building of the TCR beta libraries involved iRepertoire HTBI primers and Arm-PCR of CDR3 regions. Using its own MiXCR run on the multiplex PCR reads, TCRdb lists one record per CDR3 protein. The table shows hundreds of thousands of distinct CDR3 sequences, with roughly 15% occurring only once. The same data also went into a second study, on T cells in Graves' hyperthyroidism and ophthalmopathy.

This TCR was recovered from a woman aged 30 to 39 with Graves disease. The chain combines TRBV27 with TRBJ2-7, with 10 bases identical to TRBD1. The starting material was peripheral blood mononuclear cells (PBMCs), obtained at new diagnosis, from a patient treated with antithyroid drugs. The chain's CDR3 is CASSSGTGVNEQYF. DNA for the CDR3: TGTGCCAGCAGCTCCGGGACAGGGGTTAACGAGCAGTACTTC.